A selection of T cell receptor beta chains follows, all from one sample in a study of T cell changes during pregnancy in multiple sclerosis. Sequencing used immunoSEQ multiplex PCR; TCRdb keeps in-frame clones, though not all of them. Of about 46,000 clones listed, about 94% are singletons. The sequencing here drew on CD4+ T cells from peripheral blood mononuclear cells, taken after pregnancy. These receptor sequences come from a female donor with multiple sclerosis, enrolled in a pregnancy study. Both conserved end residues are trimmed from each CDR3.

V,J,CDR3
TRBV29-1,TRBJ2-3,SVERERGRIDTQY
TRBV11-3,TRBJ2-7,ASSLGRETHSGEQY
TRBV2,TRBJ1-5,ASRQDRDQPQH
TRBV4-1,TRBJ1-1,ASSQEGGTEAF
TRBV14,TRBJ2-1,ASSQGASGLYNEQF
TRBV7-2,TRBJ2-3,ASSLRRTSGSTDTQY
TRBV10-1,TRBJ2-3,ASSVLSTDTQY
TRBV5-1,TRBJ2-1,ASRVGTGLEQF
TRBV19,TRBJ2-2,ASSGRRLAGRGGELF
TRBV6-5,TRBJ2-7,ATRGVTVGDEQY
TRBV2,TRBJ2-1,ASSAEQGALNEQF
TRBV5-1,TRBJ1-4,ASSLDAPEKLF
TRBV5-1,TRBJ1-1,ASRGQPNTEAF
TRBV10-1,TRBJ2-7,ASSPLTGPSREQY
TRBV12-5,TRBJ1-1,ASGLVVTRTSNTEAF
TRBV27,TRBJ2-5,ASSQGLAGTQETQY
TRBV19,TRBJ2-3,ANNGQGGDTQY
TRBV28,TRBJ2-7,ASRPGSAKGAYEQY
TRBV30,TRBJ1-2,AWSVGAGVGNYGYT
TRBV29-1,TRBJ1-1,SVSIDSQNTEAF